These T cell receptor beta chains were read from a single sample in a study of blood T cell repertoires in COVID-19. Some clones are missing from TCRdb's copy, which holds only in-frame ones; the method was immunoSEQ multiplex PCR. There are around 100,000 clones in the sample; approximately 80% occur only once, and about 24% lies in the top ten. Sequencing was carried out using peripheral blood. Receptors originate from a human donor in a cohort sampled during active COVID-19. Each CDR3 is given with its conserved first and last residue. The D gene is left open where the match is weak. Only some rows state a clone size, as once, few, many or a class for expanded clones.

J gene: TRBJ2-7
D gene: TRBD2
clone size: -
V gene: TRBV7-9
CDR3 DNA: TGTGCCAGCAGATCGGGCGGGACTAGCGGGAAGAACGAGCAGTACTTC
CDR3 protein: CASRSGGTSGKNEQYF

J gene: TRBJ1-1
D gene: TRBD1
clone size: -
V gene: TRBV6-5
CDR3 DNA: TGTGCCAGCAGCTTTGGACACAGGGGCACTGAAGCTTTCTTT
CDR3 protein: CASSFGHRGTEAFF

J gene: TRBJ2-5
D gene: TRBD2
clone size: few
V gene: TRBV5-5
CDR3 DNA: TGTGCCAGCAGCAGACAGACTAGCGGGGGGGAAGAGACCCAGTACTTC
CDR3 protein: CASSRQTSGGEETQYF

J gene: TRBJ1-2
D gene: TRBD1
clone size: -
V gene: TRBV7-2
CDR3 DNA: TGTGCCAGCAGCTTAGCCAATAGGACAGGGGGCCAAGGCTACACCTTC
CDR3 protein: CASSLANRTGGQGYTF

J gene: TRBJ2-6
D gene: -
clone size: -
V gene: TRBV28
CDR3 DNA: TGTGCCAGCAGTTCCACCAACGTCCTGACTTTC
CDR3 protein: CASSSTNVLTF

J gene: TRBJ2-5
D gene: -
clone size: -
V gene: TRBV2
CDR3 DNA: TGTGCCAGCAGTGTCCGGGAAGAGACCCAGTACTTC
CDR3 protein: CASSVREETQYF

J gene: TRBJ1-2
D gene: TRBD1
clone size: -
V gene: TRBV7-9
CDR3 DNA: TGTGCCAGCAGCTCCTCTAGCCCAACAGGGGGGGATGGCTACACCTTC
CDR3 protein: CASSSSSPTGGDGYTF

J gene: TRBJ2-5
D gene: TRBD1
clone size: -
V gene: TRBV4-2
CDR3 DNA: TGTGCCAGCAGTCAGCGAGATACAGGGGAAAAGACCCAGTACTTC
CDR3 protein: CASSQRDTGEKTQYF

J gene: TRBJ1-2
D gene: -
clone size: -
V gene: TRBV3-1/TRBV3-2
CDR3 DNA: TGTGCCAGCAGCCAACGGGAGGCGGGAGGTGGCTACACCTTC
CDR3 protein: CASSQREAGGGYTF

J gene: TRBJ1-3
D gene: -
clone size: -
V gene: TRBV28
CDR3 DNA: TGTGCCAGCAGTTCCTTAGGGGATTACGGAAACACCATATATTTT
CDR3 protein: CASSSLGDYGNTIYF

J gene: TRBJ2-1
D gene: TRBD2
clone size: -
V gene: TRBV19
CDR3 DNA: TGTGCCAGTAGTATCCGGGGGGGCCTGAGCTCCTACAATGAGCAGTTCTTC
CDR3 protein: CASSIRGGLSSYNEQFF

J gene: TRBJ2-1
D gene: TRBD1
clone size: -
V gene: TRBV7-9
CDR3 DNA: TGTGCCAGCAGCCTAGGTACAGGGGTGAAAAATGAGCAGTTCTTC
CDR3 protein: CASSLGTGVKNEQFF

J gene: TRBJ1-3
D gene: -
clone size: -
V gene: TRBV19
CDR3 DNA: TGTGCCAGTGTGGAGGCTTACTCTGGAAACACCATATATTTT
CDR3 protein: CASVEAYSGNTIYF

J gene: TRBJ1-1
D gene: TRBD1
clone size: -
V gene: TRBV19
CDR3 DNA: TGTGCCAGTAGTCCTCGACAGGGGATAGGCACTGAAGCTTTCTTT
CDR3 protein: CASSPRQGIGTEAFF

J gene: TRBJ1-5
D gene: TRBD1
clone size: -
V gene: TRBV19
CDR3 DNA: TGTGCCAGTAGAACCCGGACAGGGGGCACTAGCAATCAGCCCCAGCATTTT
CDR3 protein: CASRTRTGGTSNQPQHF

J gene: TRBJ2-5
D gene: -
clone size: -
V gene: TRBV4-2
CDR3 DNA: TGTGCCAGCAGCCCGGACTCAACTCAAGAGACCCAGTACTTC
CDR3 protein: CASSPDSTQETQYF

J gene: TRBJ2-7
D gene: -
clone size: -
V gene: TRBV14
CDR3 DNA: TGTGCCAGCAGCCAGTCGCGCGTGACGGGCGGGTACGAGCAGTACTTC
CDR3 protein: CASSQSRVTGGYEQYF

J gene: TRBJ2-3
D gene: -
clone size: -
V gene: TRBV6-5
CDR3 DNA: TGTGCCAGCAGGTTAGCGGAAACTAGCACAGATACGCAGTATTTT
CDR3 protein: CASRLAETSTDTQYF

J gene: TRBJ2-7
D gene: -
clone size: -
V gene: TRBV12-5
CDR3 DNA: TGTGCTAGTGGTCCGGGAGCCCCCTACGAGCAGTACTTC
CDR3 protein: CASGPGAPYEQYF

J gene: TRBJ1-5
D gene: -
clone size: -
V gene: TRBV28
CDR3 DNA: TGTGCCAGCAGCTGGAGCGACAGGTATGATCAGCCCCAGCATTTT
CDR3 protein: CASSWSDRYDQPQHF

J gene: TRBJ1-6
D gene: TRBD1
clone size: -
V gene: TRBV7-8
CDR3 DNA: TGTGCCAGCAGCCCGATCCAGGGGGAGGTAAATTCACCCCTCCACTTT
CDR3 protein: CASSPIQGEVNSPLHF

J gene: TRBJ1-4
D gene: -
clone size: -
V gene: TRBV3-1/TRBV3-2
CDR3 DNA: TGTGCCAGCAGCACGACAGGTGCCGGAGGAAAACTGTTTTTT
CDR3 protein: CASSTTGAGGKLFF

J gene: TRBJ2-1
D gene: -
clone size: -
V gene: TRBV18
CDR3 DNA: TGTGCCAGCTCACCAATGCCTAGCGCGGGCCGAATCTACAATGAGCAGTTCTTC
CDR3 protein: CASSPMPSAGRIYNEQFF

J gene: TRBJ2-4
D gene: TRBD2
clone size: -
V gene: TRBV4-1
CDR3 DNA: TGCGCCAGCAGCAAACTAGCGGTAGCCAAAAACATTCAGTACTTC
CDR3 protein: CASSKLAVAKNIQYF

J gene: TRBJ2-3
D gene: -
clone size: -
V gene: TRBV28
CDR3 DNA: TGTGCCATTTCACGTGGGGCTGATACGCAGTATTTT
CDR3 protein: CAISRGADTQYF

J gene: TRBJ1-5
D gene: TRBD1
clone size: -
V gene: TRBV28
CDR3 DNA: TGTGCCAGCAGCTCCCCCCCCGGGACAGGGATCAATCAGCCCCAGCATTTT
CDR3 protein: CASSSPPGTGINQPQHF

J gene: TRBJ1-3
D gene: -
clone size: once
V gene: TRBV4-3
CDR3 DNA: TGCGCCAGCAGCGCAGAACGGGGGTCCGTAAACACCATATATTTT
CDR3 protein: CASSAERGSVNTIYF

J gene: TRBJ1-4
D gene: TRBD1
clone size: -
V gene: TRBV5-1
CDR3 DNA: TGCGCCAGCAGCTTGGGGGACAGGGGTGAAAAACTGTTTTTT
CDR3 protein: CASSLGDRGEKLFF

J gene: TRBJ2-7
D gene: -
clone size: -
V gene: TRBV6-5
CDR3 DNA: TGTGCCAGCAGTATACAGGGCTACGAGCAGTACTTC
CDR3 protein: CASSIQGYEQYF

J gene: TRBJ1-2
D gene: -
clone size: few
V gene: TRBV6-6
CDR3 DNA: TGTGCCAGCGTCCCCGGGAGTACTAACTATGGCTACACCTTC
CDR3 protein: CASVPGSTNYGYTF

J gene: TRBJ1-2
D gene: -
clone size: -
V gene: TRBV28
CDR3 DNA: TGTGCCAGCAGTCTCACGACAGGATCTGGCTACACCTTC
CDR3 protein: CASSLTTGSGYTF

J gene: TRBJ2-4
D gene: -
clone size: -
V gene: TRBV6-1
CDR3 DNA: TGTGCCAGCAGTGAAGGGAGAGAACAGGGCCGTCACTTGAGCCAAAAAAACATTCAGTACTTC
CDR3 protein: CASSEGREQGRHLSQKNIQYF

J gene: TRBJ1-6
D gene: TRBD1
clone size: -
V gene: TRBV9
CDR3 DNA: TGTGCCAGCAGCGCCCAGGGGACAGCCAATTCACCCCTCCACTTT
CDR3 protein: CASSAQGTANSPLHF

J gene: TRBJ1-1
D gene: -
clone size: -
V gene: TRBV5-1
CDR3 DNA: TGCGCCAGCAGCTTGGTCCGGGGAGGAAACACTGAAGCTTTCTTT
CDR3 protein: CASSLVRGGNTEAFF

J gene: TRBJ1-1
D gene: TRBD1
clone size: -
V gene: TRBV7-8
CDR3 DNA: TGTGCCAGCAGCTTAGCTACAGGGGCTTTAAACACTGAAGCTTTCTTT
CDR3 protein: CASSLATGALNTEAFF

J gene: TRBJ2-2
D gene: TRBD2
clone size: -
V gene: TRBV9
CDR3 DNA: TGTGCCAGCAGCATTAGCGGGAATGAGGTCGGGGAGCTGTTTTTT
CDR3 protein: CASSISGNEVGELFF

J gene: TRBJ1-2
D gene: TRBD1
clone size: few
V gene: TRBV28
CDR3 DNA: TGTGCCACCCCGACAGGGTCGGGCTATGGCTACACCTTC
CDR3 protein: CATPTGSGYGYTF

J gene: TRBJ1-2
D gene: TRBD1
clone size: -
V gene: TRBV28
CDR3 DNA: TGTGCCAGCAGTTTATTAGGCGGGGGCCCCGACAGGGGATCCTATGGCTACACCTTC
CDR3 protein: CASSLLGGGPDRGSYGYTF

J gene: TRBJ1-2
D gene: -
clone size: -
V gene: TRBV4-3
CDR3 DNA: TGCGCCAGCAGCCCAGCCAGGGACTCTAACTATGGCTACACCTTC
CDR3 protein: CASSPARDSNYGYTF

J gene: TRBJ2-1
D gene: -
clone size: -
V gene: TRBV19
CDR3 DNA: TGTGCCAGTAGTATTGCGGATCACTCCTACAATGAGCAGTTCTTC
CDR3 protein: CASSIADHSYNEQFF

J gene: TRBJ1-2
D gene: -
clone size: -
V gene: TRBV29-1
CDR3 DNA: TGCAGCGTTGAGGAACCTATTGGATCTCGAGGGGGCTACACCTTC
CDR3 protein: CSVEEPIGSRGGYTF

J gene: TRBJ1-2
D gene: -
clone size: -
V gene: TRBV7-9
CDR3 DNA: TGTGCCAGCAGCCCGTCACAGGGTAACTATGGCTACACCTTC
CDR3 protein: CASSPSQGNYGYTF